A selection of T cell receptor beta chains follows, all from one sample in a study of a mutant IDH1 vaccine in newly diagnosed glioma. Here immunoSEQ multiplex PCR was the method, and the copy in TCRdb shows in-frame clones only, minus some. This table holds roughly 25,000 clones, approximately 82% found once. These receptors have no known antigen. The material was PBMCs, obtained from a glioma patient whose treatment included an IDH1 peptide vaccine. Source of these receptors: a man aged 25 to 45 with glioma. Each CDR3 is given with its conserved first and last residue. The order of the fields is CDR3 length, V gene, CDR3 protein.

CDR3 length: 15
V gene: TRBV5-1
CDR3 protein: CASSDGLAGGDEQFF

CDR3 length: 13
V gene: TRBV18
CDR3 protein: CASSRQDSYEQYF

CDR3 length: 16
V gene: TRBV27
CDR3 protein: CASSLSNGEPPQPQHF

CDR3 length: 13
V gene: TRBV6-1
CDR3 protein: CAGSESLGIEQFF

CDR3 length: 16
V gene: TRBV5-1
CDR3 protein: CASSIRQGAIGNTIYF

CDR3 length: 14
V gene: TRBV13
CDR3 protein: CASRIRGRDTEAFF

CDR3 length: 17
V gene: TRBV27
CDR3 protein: CASTRAIPGQGYYEQYF

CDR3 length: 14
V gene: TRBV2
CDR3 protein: CASSQDSLNTEAFF

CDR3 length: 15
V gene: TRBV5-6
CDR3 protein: CASSFTGGINNEQFF

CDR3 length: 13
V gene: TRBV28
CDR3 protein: CASSNGGNEKLFF

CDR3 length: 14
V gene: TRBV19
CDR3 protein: CASTRGGVNTEAFF

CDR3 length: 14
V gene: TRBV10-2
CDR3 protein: CASTLGQPNSPLHF

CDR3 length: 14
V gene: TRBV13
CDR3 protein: CASSFGSHTGELFF

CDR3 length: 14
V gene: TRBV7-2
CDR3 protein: CASSLAGGGNEQFF

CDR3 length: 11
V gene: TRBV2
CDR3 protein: CASSREGGYTF

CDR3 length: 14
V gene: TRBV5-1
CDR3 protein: CASSTSDFTYEQYF

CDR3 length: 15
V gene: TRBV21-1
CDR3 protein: CASSTAYREQETQYF

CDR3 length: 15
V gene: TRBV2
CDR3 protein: CASSDKKWRTDTQYF

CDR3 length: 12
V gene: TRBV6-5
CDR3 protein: CASSYGGAEAFF

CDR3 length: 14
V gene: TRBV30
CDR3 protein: CARQGGGNTGELFF

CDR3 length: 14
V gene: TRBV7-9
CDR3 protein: CASSQVRGMEKLFF

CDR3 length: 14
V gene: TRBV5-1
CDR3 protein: CASSLEEGTDTQYF

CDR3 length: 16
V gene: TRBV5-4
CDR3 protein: CASSLDSAGGQETQYF

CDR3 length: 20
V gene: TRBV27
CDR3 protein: CASSRRHPGLAGEADNEQFF

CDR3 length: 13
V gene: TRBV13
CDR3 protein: CASSLKGGTEAFF

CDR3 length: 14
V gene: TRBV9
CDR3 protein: CASSPPGQNEKLFF

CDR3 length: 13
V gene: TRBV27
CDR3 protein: CASRRTGDHEQYF

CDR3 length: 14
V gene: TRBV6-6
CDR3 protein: CASSYGGFNSPLHF

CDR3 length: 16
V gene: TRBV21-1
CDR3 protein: CASSSRGGASDYGYTF

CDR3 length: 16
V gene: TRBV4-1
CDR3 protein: CASSQVGKGPKNIQYF

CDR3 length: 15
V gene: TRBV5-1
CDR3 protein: CASRNSGGFADTQYF

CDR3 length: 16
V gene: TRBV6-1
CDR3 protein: CASSAGSADAVYEQYF

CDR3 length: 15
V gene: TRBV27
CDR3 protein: CASRGLAGGDNEQFF

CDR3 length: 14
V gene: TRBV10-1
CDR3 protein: CASSDGGRGETQYF

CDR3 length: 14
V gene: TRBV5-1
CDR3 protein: CASSWRLADETQYF

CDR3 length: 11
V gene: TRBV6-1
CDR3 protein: CASSEEHEQYF

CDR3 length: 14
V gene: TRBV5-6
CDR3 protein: CASSSWERTYEQYF

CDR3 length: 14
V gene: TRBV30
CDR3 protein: CAWSVLGQSYEQYF

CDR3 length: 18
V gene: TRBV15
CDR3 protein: CATSSGVRSRTAGNTIYF

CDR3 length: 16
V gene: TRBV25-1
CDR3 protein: CASSEFENRPQETQYF

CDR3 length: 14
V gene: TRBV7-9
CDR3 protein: CASSHREGTGELFF

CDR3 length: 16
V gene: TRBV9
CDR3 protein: CASSVDAGISSYEQYF

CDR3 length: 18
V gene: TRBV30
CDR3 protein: CAWSRDRGIQRANEKLFF

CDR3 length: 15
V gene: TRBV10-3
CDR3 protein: CAISGDASGGNEQFF

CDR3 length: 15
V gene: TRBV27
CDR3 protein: CASSLEGDSTYEQYF

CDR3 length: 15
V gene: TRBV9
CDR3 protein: CASSPRDRVSYEQYF

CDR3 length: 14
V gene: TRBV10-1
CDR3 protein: CASSDGGRPYEQYF

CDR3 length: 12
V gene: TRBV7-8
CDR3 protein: CASSGFNYGYTF

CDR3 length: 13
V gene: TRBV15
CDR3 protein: CATSRDIQGEAFF

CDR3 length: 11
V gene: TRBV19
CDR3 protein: CASSISDTQYF

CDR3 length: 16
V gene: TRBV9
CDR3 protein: CASSSRTGSGTDTQYF

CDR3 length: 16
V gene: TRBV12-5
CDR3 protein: CASGLVTTGRNTEAFF

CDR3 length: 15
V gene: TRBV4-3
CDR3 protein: CASSQHGTALDTQYF

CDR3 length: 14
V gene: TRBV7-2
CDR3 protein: CASSLEGANEKLFF

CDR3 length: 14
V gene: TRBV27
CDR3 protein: CASSFQYFTDTQYF

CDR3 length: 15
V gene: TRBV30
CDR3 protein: CAWSMDSGAYNEQFF

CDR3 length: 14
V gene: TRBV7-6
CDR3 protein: CASSLKPIDQPQHF